This passage covers 12 T cell receptor beta chains from one sample sequenced in a study of cytomegalovirus exposure and HLA in healthy donors. PCR primers comprised 60 Vbeta and 13 Jbeta primers. The table came from immunoSEQ multiplex PCR; TCRdb's copy has only in-frame clones and leaves some out. Of about 170,000 clones listed, approximately 79% were seen once; the top ten hold over 2%. Material: PBMCs. The receptors were gathered from a male donor in good health and CMV-seronegative.

The chain employs TRBV30 and TRBJ1-5; tentatively, D is TRBD1 (6 bases). With 0 bases removed from V and 6 bases from J, the gap between germline ends came to 15 bases. CDR1 is GTSNPN, CDR2 SVGIG, per germline (reference sequence). The CDR3 runs to 15 residues. The CDR3 spells CAWSVPRGPSQPQHF. The CDR3 DNA sequence: TGTGCCTGGAGTGTACCCAGGGGCCCAAGTCAGCCCCAGCATTTT.

The rearrangement links TRBV5-1 to TRBJ2-1; TRBD2 matches at 10 bases. CDR1 SGHRS and CDR2 YFSETQ come from the germline V gene. CDR3 length equals 20 residues. Losses at the gene ends were 0 bases for V and 2 bases for J; bases not matched to a gene: 14. This CDR3 reads CASSLVVSGGSTPTYNEQFF. In DNA, the CDR3 is TGCGCCAGCAGCTTGGTGGTTAGCGGGGGGTCCACGCCGACCTACAATGAGCAGTTCTTC. Drawing the rest from reference TRBV5-1 and TRBJ2-1, the complete variable domain is KAGVTQTPRYLIKTRGQQVTLSCSPISGHRSVSWYQQTPGQGLQFLFEYFSETQRNKGNFPGRFSGRQFSNSRSEMNVSTLELGDSALYLCASSLVVSGGSTPTYNEQFFGPGTRLTVL.

The chain links TRBV19 to TRBJ1-1, with TRBD1 identical over 8 bases. Losses at the gene ends were 4 bases for V and 5 bases for J; bases not matched to a gene: 6. The CDR3 is 14 residues long. CDR1 is LNHDA, CDR2 SQIVND, per germline (reference sequence). In DNA, the CDR3 is TGTGCCAGTAGTACGGCCGGACAGGGAACTGAAGCTTTCTTT. This sequence encodes CASSTAGQGTEAFF.

The chain is built from TRBV2 and TRBJ2-1, with 10 positions matching TRBD2. CDR1 is SNHLY and CDR2 is FYNNEI in the germline V gene. This CDR3 is 16 amino acids long. V trimming: 3 bases; J trimming: 3 bases; junction bases outside the gene matches: 5. CDR3 amino acids: CASSEGAGGHYNEQFF. The CDR3 DNA sequence: TGTGCCAGCAGTGAGGGAGCGGGGGGGCACTACAATGAGCAGTTCTTC.

This chain's CDR3 is CASRRGETGYNEQFF. The CDR3 DNA reads TGTGCCAGCAGGCGGGGGGAGACGGGATACAATGAGCAGTTCTTC. This sequence joins TRBV6-1 and TRBJ2-1, with 8 nucleotides matching TRBD2. CDR3 length: 15 residues. The junction had 8 bases not matched to a gene; V was cut back by 6 bases and J by 4 bases. The germline CDR1 and CDR2 sequences are MNHNS and SASEGT.

This rearrangement joins TRBV2 to TRBJ1-2; D uncertain. Germline CDR1 and CDR2: SNHLY and FYNNEI. The CDR3 loop spans 14 amino acids. The germline V and J ends were trimmed by 2 bases and 4 bases, with 11 bases remaining between them. Here the CDR3 DNA reads TGTGCCAGCAGTGAAACTTTCCGGTTCTATGGCTACACCTTC. Translation: CASSETFRFYGYTF. Filled out from reference TRBV2 and TRBJ1-2, the complete variable domain reads EPEVTQTPSHQVTQMGQEVILRCVPISNHLYFYWYRQILGQKVEFLVSFYNNEISEKSEIFDDQFSVERPDGSNFTLKIRSTKLEDSAMYFCASSETFRFYGYTFGSGTRLTVV.

The chain carries TRBV5-6 and TRBJ1-2, with TRBD1 as a possible D gene (6 bases). V was trimmed by 3 bases and J by 10 bases, leaving 16 bases between them. In germline, CDR1 is SGHDT, CDR2 YYEEEE. There are 13 residues in the CDR3. This CDR3 is CASSSGHPNDYTF. CDR3 DNA: TGTGCCAGCAGCTCGGGACACCCCAACGACTACACCTTC.

This chain links TRBV5-1 with TRBJ2-2, with unresolved D. Germline V gene lookup returns CDR1 SGHRS and CDR2 YFSETQ. The length of the CDR3 is 15 residues. Trimming stripped 0 bases from V and 2 bases from J, with 8 bases between. In DNA, the CDR3 is TGCGCCAGCAGCTTGGGACACTTTAACACCGGGGAGCTGTTTTTT. Its protein product is CASSLGHFNTGELFF.

For the CDR3, the DNA is TGTGCCAGCAGTCCGGGGTTAGGCGACTATGGCTACACCTTC. This encodes CASSPGLGDYGYTF. The chain is built from TRBV27 and TRBJ1-2; no clear D gene. This CDR3 contains 14 residues. Germline-derived CDR1 and CDR2 are MNHEY and SMNVEV (reference sequence). Between the trimmed V and J ends, which lost 5 bases and 3 bases, there was a span of 13 bases.

This CDR3 reads CASSFYHGGGHSGNTIYF. The CDR3 DNA is TGTGCCAGCAGCTTTTATCACGGGGGGGGCCACTCTGGAAACACCATATATTTT. V is TRBV21-1 and J is TRBJ1-3. TRBV21-1 is labeled a pseudogene. This CDR3 is built from 18 residues.

The CDR3 region has the DNA TGTGCCAGCAGCTTAGTATATGGCTACACCTTC. This sequence encodes CASSLVYGYTF. The chain has TRBV11-2 and TRBJ1-2; D call uncertain. CDR1 and CDR2 (germline): SGHAT, FQNNGV. The CDR3 is 11 residues long. V gave up 1 base and J gave up 5 bases, with 2 bases separating them. The variable domain in full, completed from reference TRBV11-2 and TRBJ1-2, reads EAGVAQSPRYKIIEKRQSVAFWCNPISGHATLYWYQQILGQGPKLLIQFQNNGVVDDSQLPKDRFSAERLKGVDSTLKIQPAKLEDSAVYLCASSLVYGYTFGSGTRLTVV.

The chain combines TRBV2 with TRBJ1-4; D ambiguous. Germline CDR1 reads SNHLY; CDR2 reads FYNNEI. The CDR3 is 17 residues long. Trimming removed 6 bases at V and 0 bases at J, with 17 bases between. CDR3 amino acids: CASSTDLEFATNEKLFF. Here the CDR3 DNA reads TGTGCCAGCAGCACTGATCTCGAATTCGCAACTAATGAAAAACTGTTTTTT.